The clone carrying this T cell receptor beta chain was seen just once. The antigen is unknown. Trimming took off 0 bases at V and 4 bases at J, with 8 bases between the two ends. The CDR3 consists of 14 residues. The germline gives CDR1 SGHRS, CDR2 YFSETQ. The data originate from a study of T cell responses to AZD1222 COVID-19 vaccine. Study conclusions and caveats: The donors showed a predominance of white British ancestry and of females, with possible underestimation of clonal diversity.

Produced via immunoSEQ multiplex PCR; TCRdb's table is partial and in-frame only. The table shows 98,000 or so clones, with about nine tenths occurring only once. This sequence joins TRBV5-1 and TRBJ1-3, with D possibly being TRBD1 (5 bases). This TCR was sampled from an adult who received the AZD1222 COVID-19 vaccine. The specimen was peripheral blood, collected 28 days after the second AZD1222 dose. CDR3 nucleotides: TGCGCCAGCAGCTTGGCGGGGCGCGGAAACACCATATATTTT. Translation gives CASSLAGRGNTIYF.